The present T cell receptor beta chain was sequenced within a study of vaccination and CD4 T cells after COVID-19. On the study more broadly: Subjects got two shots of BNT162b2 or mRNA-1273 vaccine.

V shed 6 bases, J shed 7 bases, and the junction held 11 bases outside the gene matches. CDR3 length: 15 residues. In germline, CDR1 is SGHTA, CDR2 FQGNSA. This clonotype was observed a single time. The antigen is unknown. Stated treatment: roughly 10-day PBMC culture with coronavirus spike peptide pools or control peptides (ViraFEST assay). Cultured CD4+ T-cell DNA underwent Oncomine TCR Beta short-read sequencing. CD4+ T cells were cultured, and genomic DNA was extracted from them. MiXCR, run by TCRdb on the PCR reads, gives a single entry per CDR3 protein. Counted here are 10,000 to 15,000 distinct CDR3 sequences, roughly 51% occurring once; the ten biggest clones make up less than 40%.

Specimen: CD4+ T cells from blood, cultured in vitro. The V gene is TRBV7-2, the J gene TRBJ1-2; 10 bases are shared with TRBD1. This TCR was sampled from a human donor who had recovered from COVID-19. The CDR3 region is CASSSDGTGVLGYTF. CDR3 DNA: TGTGCCAGCAGTTCTGACGGGACAGGGGTTCTTGGCTACACCTTC.